This T cell receptor (beta chain) emerged from a study of early T cells in non-severe SARS-CoV-2 infection. Attached unique molecular identifiers marked individual cDNA molecules. TCRdb called the 5' RACE reads again in MiXCR, with one record for every CDR3 protein. The sample has about 66,000 distinct CDR3 sequences, roughly 13% seen once. CDR1 and CDR2 from the germline V gene are DFQATT and SNEGSKA (reference sequence). CDR3 size: 16 residues. With V trimmed by 3 bases and J by 0 bases, 8 bases remained unmatched. The material sequenced was whole blood. The clonotype was recovered from an adult who was a healthcare worker with PCR-confirmed SARS-CoV-2 infection or an uninfected control (not recorded which). The chain has TRBV20-1 and TRBJ2-7, with 10 bases lining up with TRBD2. The CDR3 protein is CSASMLPSGSSYEQYF. The CDR3 DNA follows: TGCAGTGCTAGTATGCTTCCTAGCGGGAGCTCCTACGAGCAGTACTTC.